This T cell receptor (beta chain) was retrieved from a study of T-cell memory formation after mild COVID-19. The ends were cut back, 8 bases at V and 7 bases at J, with 18 bases in the middle. The germline V gene has CDR1 DFQATT and CDR2 SNEGSKA (reference sequence). This CDR3 is built from 13 residues. This clonotype turned up a few times. Antigen unknown. Broader study findings: CD4/CD8 balance characterized clones contracting day 15 to 85, and CD4+ skew characterized later expanders. A second wave of clones peaked on day 37, and their SARS-CoV-2 specificity went unconfirmed.

The 5'RACE method, run with constant-segment primers, produced TCR alpha and TCR beta cDNA libraries (carrying sample barcodes and UMIs). TCRdb independently ran MiXCR on the 5' RACE reads; one entry per CDR3 protein. This sample yields hundreds of thousands of distinct CDR3 sequences, of which about a sixth are seen a single time; around 3.7% belongs to the top ten. The receptor comes from a man aged 18 to 35 who had mild COVID-19 (a few samples of this study predate the infection). Cell type and time point are not known. Sequencing input: PBMCs or a T cell subset sorted from them (not recorded which). The V and J genes are TRBV20-1 and TRBJ2-1; D is unclear. CDR3 in DNA: TGCAGTCGCCCACTGATGGGAACAAATGAGCAGTTCTTC. This sequence encodes CSRPLMGTNEQFF.